This section outlines one T cell receptor (beta chain) sequence together with its context. The sample belongs to a study of control samples from healthy donors and cancer patients. Generated by immunoSEQ multiplex PCR, the TCRdb table keeps only in-frame clones and is missing some. The sample lists approximately 110,000 clones, 90% occurring once. The CDR3 runs to 12 residues. The ends were cut back, 7 bases at V and 4 bases at J, with 10 bases in the middle. Germline lookup yields CDR1 ENHRY and CDR2 SYGVKD. The source is a human donor in good health. The donor label of this sample is uncertain. Sequenced material: blood. The gene calls are TRBV10-3 and TRBJ1-2, with D maybe TRBD1 (5 bases). The CDR3 reads CAITTGTYGYTF. The CDR3 DNA reads TGTGCCATCACTACAGGAACCTATGGCTACACCTTC.